This T cell receptor beta chain was recorded in a study of blood T cell repertoires in COVID-19. Study-level information: The origin of the acute and convalescent COVID-19 samples was the United States, Italy and Spain.

Libraries were prepared by immunoSEQ multiplex PCR; TCRdb keeps only in-frame clonotypes and omits some of them. This table holds about 210,000 clones, roughly 85% found once. The V gene lost 1 base and the J gene lost 3 bases, with 4 bases spanning the gap. The CDR3 covers 14 residues. Germline loops: CDR1 SGHVS, CDR2 FQNEAQ. This clone has only a few counts. Enrolment of Seattle patients took place during active infection, and they were followed longitudinally. Material: peripheral blood. V and J are TRBV7-8 and TRBJ2-6; D unresolved. The TCR comes from a man aged 50-60 years with COVID-19, enrolled during active disease. The CDR3 protein is CASSLVYGANVLTF. CDR3 bases: TGTGCCAGCAGCTTAGTGTATGGGGCCAACGTCCTGACTTTC.